These 16 T cell receptor beta chains originate from one sample sequenced in a study of T cells in Graves' hyperthyroidism and ophthalmopathy. The source material, RNA transcripts, was used to amplify TCR beta CDR3 regions. HTBI primers were used for first-round RT-PCR of the TCR CDR3. TCRdb used MiXCR to reprocess the multiplex PCR reads, holding one entry per CDR3 protein. The table shows around 520,000 distinct CDR3 sequences, with 13% to 15% occurring only once. The specimen was blood. The receptors derive from a woman aged 18-29 years with Graves' hyperthyroidism.

This clonotype occurred many times. The gene calls are TRBV12-5 and TRBJ1-2, with D perhaps matching TRBD1 (5 bases). V was cut by 3 bases and J by 0 bases, with 17 bases left in between. The CDR3 covers 17 residues. Germline V gene lookup returns CDR1 LGHNT and CDR2 FRNRAP. The CDR3 is CASGFISGARANYGYTF. CDR3 nucleotide sequence: TGTGCTAGTGGTTTCATCAGCGGGGCAAGAGCTAACTATGGCTACACCTTC.

This clonotype has at least ten counts. The chain carries TRBV5-6 and TRBJ1-1; D not certain. Looked up from germline, CDR1 is SGHDT and CDR2 is YYEEEE. CDR3 length equals 12 residues. V was trimmed by 2 bases and J by 8 bases, leaving 10 bases between them. The CDR3 DNA is TGTGCCAGCAGCTTTTTAGATACCGAAGCTTTCTTT. Its translation: CASSFLDTEAFF.

This clonotype has a handful of counts. The chain employs TRBV7-6 and TRBJ2-1; 7 positions agree with TRBD1. The CDR3 length is 16 residues. Germline V CDR1 and CDR2: SGHVS, FNYEAQ. The J segment lost 4 bases and the V segment lost 0 bases, leaving 6 bases of the junction unmatched. The CDR3 DNA reads TGTGCCAGCAGCTTAGCGTGGACAGGTGCATACAATGAGCAGTTCTTC. It specifies CASSLAWTGAYNEQFF.

This clonotype was detected many times. This rearrangement joins TRBV5-1 to TRBJ1-6, with 9 bases aligning to TRBD1. The CDR3 runs 18 residues. With V trimmed by 0 bases and J by 11 bases, 15 bases remained unmatched. CDR1 is SGHRS, CDR2 YFSETQ, per germline. The chain's CDR3 is CASSLESGQGISKTPLHF. The CDR3 DNA reads as TGCGCCAGCAGCTTGGAGTCGGGACAGGGTATCTCGAAAACACCCCTCCACTTT. Supplemented by reference TRBV5-1 and TRBJ1-6, the full variable domain reads KAGVTQTPRYLIKTRGQQVTLSCSPISGHRSVSWYQQTPGQGLQFLFEYFSETQRNKGNFPGRFSGRQFSNSRSEMNVSTLELGDSALYLCASSLESGQGISKTPLHFGNGTRLTVT.

This clonotype has ten or more counts. The chain combines TRBV28 with TRBJ2-7; perhaps D is TRBD1 or TRBD2 (5 bases each). From germline, CDR1 is MDHEN and CDR2 SYDVKM. The CDR3 consists of 13 residues. With 7 bases removed from V and 0 bases from J, the gap between germline ends came to 10 bases. The CDR3 sequence: CASNSGSSYEQYV. The CDR3 DNA reads TGTGCCAGCAACTCAGGGAGCTCCTACGAGCAGTACGTC.

This clonotype was detected many times. The chain has TRBV7-9 and TRBJ2-7; 8 bases align to TRBD1. Unmatched junction bases numbered 8, after V lost 1 base and J lost 0 bases. The CDR3 is made up of 17 amino acids. Germline CDR1 and CDR2: SEHNR and FQNEAQ (reference sequence). The DNA for the CDR3 is TGTGCCAGCAGCTTAGAGGGGACAGGTTGGAGCTCCTACGAGCAGTACGTC. Translated, it gives CASSLEGTGWSSYEQYV.

This clonotype was seen many times. The J gene is TRBJ1-2, the V gene TRBV12-3 or TRBV12-4; D may be TRBD1 (5 bases). V was pared by 6 bases and J by 3 bases, with 11 bases between. The CDR3 has 13 residues. CDR3 sequence reads: CASSLQGYYGYTF. CDR3 bases: TGTGCCAGCAGCCTTCAGGGATACTATGGCTACACCTTC.

This clonotype was picked up many times. V gene TRBV28 combines with J gene TRBJ2-3; D not resolved. The germline V and J ends were trimmed by 6 bases and 2 bases, with 9 bases remaining between them. The CDR3 is made up of 13 amino acids. Germline V CDR1 and CDR2: MDHEN, SYDVKM. In DNA form, the CDR3 reads TGTGCCAGCAGAGGGCTTTTCACAGATACGCAGTATTTT. The encoded protein is CASRGLFTDTQYF. The entire variable domain, with the rest obtained from reference TRBV28 and TRBJ2-3, is as follows: DVKVTQSSRYLVKRTGEKVFLECVQDMDHENMFWYRQDPGLGLRLIYFSYDVKMKEKGDIPEGYSVSREKKERFSLILESASTNQTSMYLCASRGLFTDTQYFGPGTRLTVL.

This clonotype was counted ten times or more. CDR3 nucleotides: TGCAGTGCTAGTGGGAGGAACAAGAACCAAGAGACCCAGTACTTC. It specifies CSASGRNKNQETQYF. The gene calls are TRBV20-1 and TRBJ2-5; weak D call: TRBD2 (6 bases). This CDR3 is 15 amino acids long. Trimming shortened V by 3 bases and J by 0 bases, and 14 bases separated the two germline ends. Looked up from germline, CDR1 is DFQATT and CDR2 is SNEGSKA (reference sequence).

This clonotype came up many times. One end of the junction varies from germline; a read error may be responsible. J is TRBJ1-3 and V is TRBV4-2, with no clear D. The CDR3 is 16 residues long. In germline, CDR1 is LGHNA, CDR2 YNFKEQ. The CDR3 sequence: CASSQSAVSSGSTIYF. In DNA, the CDR3 is TGTGCCAGCAGCCAATCGGCGGTGTCCTCTGGAAGCACCATATATTTT.

This clonotype came up many times. The rearrangement uses TRBV5-1 and TRBJ2-1, with 7 nucleotides matching TRBD1. The CDR3 loop spans 15 amino acids. Losses at the gene ends were 1 base for V and 7 bases for J; bases not matched to a gene: 8. From germline, CDR1 is SGHRS and CDR2 YFSETQ. The CDR3 is CASSLSGGVSNEQFF. The CDR3 DNA is TGCGCCAGCAGCTTGTCAGGGGGTGTTTCTAATGAGCAGTTCTTC.

This clonotype came up many times. The chain has TRBV28 and TRBJ1-2, with D perhaps TRBD1 (5 bases). V lost 2 bases, J lost 7 bases, and 17 bases lay in between. CDR1 is MDHEN and CDR2 is SYDVKM in the germline V gene. This CDR3 region has 15 residues. CDR3 nucleotide sequence: TGTGCCAGCAGTTTACTAGAGGCAGGGCTTGTTGGCTACACCTTC. It specifies CASSLLEAGLVGYTF.

This clonotype appeared many times. The CDR3 coding sequence is TGTGCCAGCATTGGGCCGGGACAGGGGGACCCTAACTATGGCTACACCTTC. This gives the protein CASIGPGQGDPNYGYTF. The chain uses TRBV12-3 or TRBV12-4 and TRBJ1-2; 11 nucleotides line up with TRBD1. Trimming cost V 7 bases and J 0 bases; bases outside gene matches: 10. This CDR3 has 17 amino acids.

This clonotype was recorded many times. J is TRBJ2-1 and V is TRBV20-1; TRBD2 matches 10 bases. The CDR3 covers 19 residues. V gave up 1 base and J gave up 4 bases; unmatched junction bases: 16. Looked up from germline, CDR1 is DFQATT and CDR2 is SNEGSKA (reference sequence). The CDR3 nucleotides read TGCAGTGCTAGAGGCCGTAGGGGGCTAGCGGGAGTGGGTTACAATGAGCAGTTCTTC. Translation: CSARGRRGLAGVGYNEQFF.

In its sample, this clonotype was seen many times. J is TRBJ2-7 and V is TRBV13; D perhaps matches TRBD1 (6 bases). With 3 bases removed from V and 0 bases from J, the gap between germline ends came to 12 bases. The germline V gene encodes CDR1 PRHDT and CDR2 FYEKMQ (reference sequence). The CDR3 length is 15 residues. CDR3 DNA: TGTGCCAGCAGCTTTTTTGACAGGAGCTCCTACGAGCAGTACTTC. Translation: CASSFFDRSSYEQYF.

There are many counts of this clonotype. The chain employs TRBV5-1 and TRBJ1-5; tentatively, D is TRBD1 (5 bases). Germline CDR1 reads SGHRS; CDR2 reads YFSETQ. With 2 bases removed from V and 5 bases from J, the gap between germline ends came to 8 bases. The CDR3 spans 13 residues. The CDR3: CASSFDSDQPQHF. The CDR3 DNA sequence: TGCGCCAGCAGCTTCGACAGCGATCAGCCCCAGCATTTT.